The 15 T cell receptor beta chains below were found in one sample sequenced in a study of blood T cell repertoires in COVID-19. Produced via immunoSEQ multiplex PCR; TCRdb's table is partial and in-frame only. This sample has 85,000 to 100,000 clones, with roughly 88% found just once. The sample consisted of peripheral blood. Receptor source: a man between 50 and 59 years old with COVID-19, enrolled during active disease.

Regarding this clone: The junction departs from the called germline gene at one end, perhaps through a read error. For the CDR3, the DNA is TGTGCCAGCAGGAACGCAGGGCGTACTATTGAAAAACTGTTTTTT. Translating it yields CASRNAGRTIEKLFF. The chain links TRBV2 to TRBJ1-4; perhaps TRBD1 as D (5 bases). Germline V lookup: CDR1 SNHLY, CDR2 FYNNEI. CDR3 size: 15 residues. Supplemented by reference TRBV2 and TRBJ1-4, the full variable domain reads EPEVTQTPSHQVTQMGQEVILRCVPISNHLYFYWYRQILGQKVEFLVSFYNNEISEKSEIFDDQFSVERPDGSNFTLKIRSTKLEDSAMYFCASRNAGRTIEKLFFGSGTQLSVL.

The chain couples TRBV11-2 to TRBJ2-1; the match to TRBD2 covers 11 bases. V dropped 5 bases and J dropped 0; count of bases not matched to a gene: 6. This CDR3 is 17 amino acids long. Germline assignment: CDR1 SGHAT and CDR2 FQNNGV. CDR3 residues: CASSTTGLAASYNEQFF. The CDR3 DNA follows: TGTGCCAGCAGCACCACGGGACTAGCGGCCTCCTACAATGAGCAGTTCTTC.

The genes are TRBV30 and TRBJ2-5, with TRBD1 matching 11 bases. This CDR3 spans 12 amino acids. CDR1 GTSNPN and CDR2 SVGIG come from the germline V gene (reference sequence). The trim removed 5 bases at V and 6 bases at J, leaving 2 bases unmatched. CDR3 DNA: TGTGCCTGGGGGACAGGGGGGCAGACCCAGTACTTC. This gives the protein CAWGTGGQTQYF.

This clone was seen a handful of times. The chain uses TRBV6-5 and TRBJ1-3, with a weak D call TRBD1 (5 bases). This CDR3 is 12 amino acids long. In germline, CDR1 is MNHEY, CDR2 SVGAGI. The V gene lost 6 bases and the J gene lost 8 bases, with 11 bases spanning the gap. The CDR3 region has the DNA TGTGCCAGCAGGCGACTAGGGGACACCATATATTTT. Translation gives CASRRLGDTIYF.

This clone counts as medium-sized. The CDR3 reads CASSLYSGGPSTDTQYF. CDR3 nucleotides: TGTGCCAGCAGCTTGTATAGCGGGGGGCCTTCCACAGATACGCAGTATTTT. The V gene is TRBV7-9, the J gene TRBJ2-3; the match to TRBD2 covers 10 bases. Looked up from germline, CDR1 is SEHNR and CDR2 is FQNEAQ (reference sequence). J lost 2 bases, V lost 3 bases, and 8 bases had no gene match. The CDR3 is 17 residues long.

The genes are TRBV18 and TRBJ2-5, with 7 bases fitting TRBD1. Germline V gene sequence: CDR1 KGHSH, CDR2 LQKENI. V gave up 5 bases and J gave up 5 bases; unmatched junction bases: 11. CDR3 length equals 15 residues. CDR3 nucleotide sequence: TGTGCCAGCTCATCAGGACAGGAGCTACGGGAGACCCAGTACTTC. It specifies CASSSGQELRETQYF.

This chain links TRBV7-2 with TRBJ2-5; 13 bases map to TRBD2. CDR1 is SGHTA, CDR2 FQGNSA, per germline. V dropped 1 base and J dropped 2; count of bases not matched to a gene: 4. The CDR3 runs 17 residues. DNA of the CDR3: TGTGCCAGCAGCTTAGTCCTGACTAGCGGGGGGCAAGAGACCCAGTACTTC. Amino acid sequence: CASSLVLTSGGQETQYF.

The chain couples TRBV7-2 to TRBJ2-7; TRBD2 matches at 11 bases. This CDR3 has 15 residues. Germline trimming cut 5 bases from V and 2 bases from J; bases unmatched to any gene: 5. Germline values: CDR1 SGHTA, CDR2 FQGNSA. CDR3 nucleotide sequence: TGTGCCAGCAGCCCATTAGCGGGGGGGCCCTACGAGCAGTACTTC. Translation: CASSPLAGGPYEQYF. Drawing the rest from reference TRBV7-2 and TRBJ2-7, the complete variable domain is GAGVSQSPSNKVTEKGKDVELRCDPISGHTALYWYRQSLGQGLEFLIYFQGNSAPDKSGLPSDRFSAERTGGSVSTLTIQRTQQEDSAVYLCASSPLAGGPYEQYFGPGTRLTVT.

The chain is built from TRBV11-1 and TRBJ2-7, with 8 bases matching TRBD1. The CDR3 covers 14 residues. The J segment lost 6 bases and the V segment lost 8 bases, leaving 12 bases of the junction unmatched. Germline CDR1 is SGHAT and CDR2 is FQDESV (reference sequence). The CDR3, as DNA: TGTGCCAGCTCATACATGACAGGGGCCGCCGAGCAGTACTTC. Translating gives CASSYMTGAAEQYF.

CDR3 in amino acids: CASSYGQGRFNSPLHF. Here the CDR3 DNA reads TGTGCCAGCAGTTACGGGCAGGGAAGGTTTAACTCACCCCTCCACTTT. This chain joins TRBV6-5 and TRBJ1-6, with D perhaps matching TRBD1 (5 bases). Trimming pared 2 bases from V and 10 bases from J, leaving 18 bases between. The germline V gene has CDR1 MNHEY and CDR2 SVGAGI. The CDR3 covers 16 residues.

The chain recombines TRBV7-2 with TRBJ2-5, with 7 bases identical to TRBD1. V shed 3 bases, J shed 5 bases, and the junction held 6 bases outside the gene matches. The V gene's germline CDR1 is SGHTA and CDR2 FQGNSA. The CDR3 is 14 residues long. The CDR3 region is CASSLVTGLETQYF. Written as DNA, the CDR3 is TGTGCCAGCAGCTTGGTGACAGGGCTCGAGACCCAGTACTTC.

V is TRBV27 and J is TRBJ2-1; the match to TRBD1 covers 7 bases. There are 14 residues in the CDR3. V trimming: 6 bases; J trimming: 0 bases; junction bases outside the gene matches: 2. Per germline, CDR1 MNHEY and CDR2 SMNVEV (reference sequence). The CDR3 sequence is CASSDRASYNEQFF. In nucleotides, the CDR3 is TGTGCCAGCAGCGACAGGGCCTCCTACAATGAGCAGTTCTTC.

The rearrangement uses TRBV2 and TRBJ2-5; 14 nucleotides agree with TRBD2. The CDR3 is 13 residues long. V shed 6 bases, J shed 8 bases, and the junction held 2 bases outside the gene matches. Germline V lookup: CDR1 SNHLY, CDR2 FYNNEI. CDR3 residues: CASRGTSGGTQYF. DNA for the CDR3: TGTGCCAGCAGGGGGACTAGCGGGGGTACCCAGTACTTC.

The V and J genes are TRBV5-6 and TRBJ2-3; D gene ambiguous. The CDR3 has 14 residues. The V end lost 0 bases, the J end lost 2 bases, and 7 bases lay between the germline ends. Germline CDR1 and CDR2: SGHDT and YYEEEE. CDR3 coding DNA: TGTGCCAGCAGCTTGGGTGGGCCCACAGATACGCAGTATTTT. As protein: CASSLGGPTDTQYF.

V and J are TRBV11-2 and TRBJ2-7, with a weak D call TRBD2 (7 bases). Trimming removed 2 bases at V and 5 bases at J, with 16 bases between. Germline CDR1 reads SGHAT; CDR2 reads FQNNGV. This CDR3 comprises 15 residues. The CDR3 bases are TGTGCCAGCAGCTTATCAGACGGGGGGCCCAACGAGCAGTACTTC. It encodes CASSLSDGGPNEQYF.